These T cell receptor beta chains were read from a single sample in a study of beta chain features in type 1 diabetes. Sequenced by immunoSEQ multiplex PCR; TCRdb stores in-frame clones only, minus some. The sample has 200,000 to 250,000 clones, over 9.5% seen once; the top ten hold just under 0.035%. Source material: naive CD4+ T cells from blood. The receptors come from a woman aged 18-29 years in good health. Each CDR3 is given with its conserved first and last residue. D genes are given only for firm matches. The size field is filled for only some rows; it gives once, few, many or a size class.

d_call j_call clone_size v_call cdr3_aa cdr3_nt
TRBD2 TRBJ2-5 - TRBV9 CASSVGLAGVEETQYF TGTGCCAGCAGCGTTGGACTAGCGGGGGTCGAAGAGACCCAGTACTTC
TRBD2 TRBJ2-2 - TRBV5-1 CASSIASGSRGPGELFF TGCGCCAGCAGCATTGCTAGCGGGAGTCGGGGGCCCGGGGAGCTGTTTTTT
- TRBJ1-6 few TRBV9 CASSVGAGESPLHF TGTGCCAGCAGCGTAGGAGCAGGGGAATCACCCCTCCACTTT
- TRBJ2-3 - TRBV5-1 CASSLGNRADTQYF TGCGCCAGCAGCTTGGGCAATCGGGCAGATACGCAGTATTTT
- TRBJ1-2 few TRBV9 CASSVDNLGGVFGGYTF TGTGCCAGCAGCGTAGATAACCTGGGAGGAGTGTTTGGTGGCTACACCTTC
- TRBJ2-3 - TRBV18 CASSPPSSTDTQYF TGTGCCAGCTCACCCCCCTCTAGCACAGATACGCAGTATTTT
TRBD2 TRBJ2-1 few TRBV5-1 CASSFLAGQENEQFF TGCGCCAGCAGCTTTCTAGCGGGTCAAGAGAATGAGCAGTTCTTC
TRBD1 TRBJ1-2 - TRBV6-1 CASTHARDRDYGYTF TGTGCCAGCACCCATGCCCGGGACAGAGACTATGGCTACACCTTC
TRBD1 TRBJ1-2 - TRBV10-3 CAISGSGQGGYTF TGTGCCATCAGTGGATCGGGACAGGGTGGCTACACCTTC
- TRBJ1-2 - TRBV5-1 CASSSTPGNSYGYTF TGCGCCAGCAGCTCTACCCCAGGGAACTCTTATGGCTACACCTTC
TRBD2 TRBJ2-1 - TRBV11-2 CASSQGTSGRASIPEQFF TGTGCCAGCAGCCAAGGGACTAGCGGGAGGGCCTCCATCCCTGAGCAGTTCTTC
- TRBJ2-7 - TRBV5-6 CASSLDRTYYEQYF TGTGCCAGCAGCTTGGACAGGACCTACTACGAGCAGTACTTC
- TRBJ2-3 few TRBV5-1 CASSWVGRGEDTQYF TGCGCCAGCAGCTGGGTTGGCAGGGGCGAAGATACGCAGTATTTT
TRBD2 TRBJ2-1 - TRBV6-5 CASIRSGADNEQFF TGTGCCAGCATCCGTAGCGGGGCGGACAATGAGCAGTTCTTC
- TRBJ1-2 - TRBV29-1 CSVTGANYGYTF TGCAGCGTTACGGGAGCTAACTATGGCTACACCTTC
- TRBJ1-3 - TRBV27 CASSYSYGGQRSGNTIYF TGTGCCAGCAGTTACTCCTACGGGGGGCAAAGGTCTGGAAACACCATATATTTT
- TRBJ2-4 few TRBV6-5 CASSYARQPRVIQYF TGTGCCAGCAGTTACGCTCGACAGCCTAGGGTCATTCAGTACTTC
TRBD1 TRBJ2-1 few TRBV7-2 CASSLVGDRGDEQFF TGTGCCAGCAGCTTAGTCGGGGACAGGGGCGATGAGCAGTTCTTC
- TRBJ2-3 - TRBV29-1 CSVSGLTATDTQYF TGCAGCGTATCGGGACTGACTGCCACAGATACGCAGTATTTT
TRBD1 TRBJ2-5 few TRBV28 CASSGTGVGQETQYF TGTGCCAGCAGTGGGACAGGGGTGGGGCAAGAGACCCAGTACTTC
TRBD1 TRBJ1-6 few TRBV6-6 CASSYNTGTGDSPLHF TGTGCCAGCAGTTATAACACCGGGACAGGGGATTCACCCCTCCACTTT
- TRBJ1-5 few TRBV4-1 CASSQALTTGTPYF TGCGCCAGCAGCCAAGCCCTGACCACCGGGACACCTTATTTT
- TRBJ1-1 few TRBV5-4 CASSRPRGSIGNTEAFF TGTGCCAGCAGCAGACCCCGCGGGTCGATTGGGAACACTGAAGCTTTCTTT
- TRBJ2-5 few TRBV10-3 CAISGRTEETQYF TGTGCCATCAGTGGGAGGACAGAAGAGACCCAGTACTTC
TRBD1 TRBJ2-5 - TRBV5-4 CASSLKTTGDGGETQYF TGTGCCAGCAGCTTGAAGACGACAGGGGACGGAGGGGAGACCCAGTACTTC
TRBD2 TRBJ2-7 few TRBV5-6 CASRLGLAGVYEQYF TGTGCCAGCAGGCTGGGACTAGCGGGAGTCTACGAGCAGTACTTC
- TRBJ2-4 - TRBV19 CARTGQLAKNIQYF TGTGCCAGGACGGGACAACTAGCCAAAAACATTCAGTACTTC
- TRBJ1-2 few TRBV30 CAWTLGADNYGYTF TGTGCCTGGACCCTGGGGGCGGATAACTATGGCTACACCTTC
- TRBJ1-4 - TRBV7-8 CASSFGTTEKLFF TGTGCCAGCAGCTTCGGGACAACTGAAAAACTGTTTTTT
TRBD1 TRBJ1-5 few TRBV19 CASSNGQGSQPQHF TGTGCCAGTAGTAACGGACAGGGGAGTCAGCCCCAGCATTTT
TRBD1 TRBJ2-2 - TRBV5-4 CASSLGTGHTGELFF TGTGCCAGCAGCTTGGGGACAGGGCACACCGGGGAGCTGTTTTTT
TRBD1 TRBJ1-4 - TRBV15 CATSRDLTIWQGAEKLFF TGTGCCACCAGCAGAGATCTTACGATTTGGCAGGGGGCGGAAAAACTGTTTTTT
TRBD2 TRBJ2-3 few TRBV5-1 CASSLEGGRDTDTQYF TGCGCCAGCAGCTTGGAGGGCGGGAGGGACACAGATACGCAGTATTTT
- TRBJ2-7 - TRBV10-2 CASRASYEQYF TGCGCCAGCAGAGCCTCCTACGAGCAGTACTTC
- TRBJ1-5 few TRBV9 CASSVGGTPDQPQHF TGTGCCAGCAGCGTAGGTGGGACACCAGATCAGCCCCAGCATTTT
TRBD1 TRBJ1-2 - TRBV6-5 CASSRITGANYGYTF TGTGCCAGCAGCCGGATAACAGGGGCTAACTATGGCTACACCTTC
- TRBJ2-3 - TRBV6-5 CASNPRSLTDTQYF TGTGCCAGCAACCCTAGGTCGCTCACAGATACGCAGTATTTT
- TRBJ2-3 - TRBV6-1 CASSGSERTQYF TGTGCCAGCAGTGGGTCGGAGAGGACGCAGTATTTT
TRBD2 TRBJ2-1 few TRBV30 CAWRRTSGSYNEQFF TGTGCCTGGAGGAGGACTAGCGGCTCCTACAATGAGCAGTTCTTC
TRBD2 TRBJ2-7 few TRBV5-4 CASSLLAGDYEQYF TGTGCCAGCAGCCTGCTAGCGGGAGACTACGAGCAGTACTTC
TRBD1 TRBJ2-7 - TRBV15 CATRPRGQGSYEQYF TGTGCCACCCGTCCCCGGGGACAGGGCTCCTACGAGCAGTACTTC
TRBD1 TRBJ1-1 few TRBV7-9 CASSLQGVDTEAFF TGTGCCAGCAGCTTACAGGGGGTAGATACTGAAGCTTTCTTT
- TRBJ2-7 - TRBV30 CAWSKSLLYEQYF TGTGCCTGGAGTAAGTCTCTACTATACGAGCAGTACTTC
- TRBJ1-3 few TRBV30 CAWSVRGGSGNTIYF TGTGCCTGGAGTGTACGTGGGGGGTCTGGAAACACCATATATTTT
TRBD1 TRBJ1-1 few TRBV5-1 CASSWNTGDTEAFF TGCGCCAGCAGCTGGAATACAGGGGACACTGAAGCTTTCTTT
- TRBJ1-4 few TRBV28 CASSLLRASEKLFF TGTGCCAGCAGTTTGTTGAGGGCGAGTGAAAAACTGTTTTTT